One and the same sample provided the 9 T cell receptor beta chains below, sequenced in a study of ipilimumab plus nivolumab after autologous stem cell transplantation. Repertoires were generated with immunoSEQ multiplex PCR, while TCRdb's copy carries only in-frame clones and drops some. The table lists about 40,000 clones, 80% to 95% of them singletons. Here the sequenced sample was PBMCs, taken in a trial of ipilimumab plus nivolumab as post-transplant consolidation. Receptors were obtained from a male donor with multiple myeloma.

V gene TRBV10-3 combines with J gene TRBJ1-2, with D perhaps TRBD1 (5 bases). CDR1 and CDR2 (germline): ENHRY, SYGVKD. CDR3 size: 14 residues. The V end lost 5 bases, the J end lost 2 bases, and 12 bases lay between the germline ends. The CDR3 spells CAISRGNRNYGYTF. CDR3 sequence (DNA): TGTGCCATCAGTCGGGGCAACCGGAACTATGGCTACACCTTC.

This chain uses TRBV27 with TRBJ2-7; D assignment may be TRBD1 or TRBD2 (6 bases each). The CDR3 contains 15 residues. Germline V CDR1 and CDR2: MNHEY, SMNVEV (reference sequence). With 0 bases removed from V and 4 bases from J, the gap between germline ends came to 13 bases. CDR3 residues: CASSLSGGGGYEQYF. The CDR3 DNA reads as TGTGCCAGCAGTTTATCTGGTGGAGGGGGGTACGAGCAGTACTTC.

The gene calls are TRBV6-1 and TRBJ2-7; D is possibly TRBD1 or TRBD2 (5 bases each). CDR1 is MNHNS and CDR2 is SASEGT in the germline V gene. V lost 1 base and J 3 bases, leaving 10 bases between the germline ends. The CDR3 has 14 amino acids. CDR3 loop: CASSEVGDHYEQYF. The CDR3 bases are TGTGCCAGCAGTGAAGTTGGGGACCACTACGAGCAGTACTTC.

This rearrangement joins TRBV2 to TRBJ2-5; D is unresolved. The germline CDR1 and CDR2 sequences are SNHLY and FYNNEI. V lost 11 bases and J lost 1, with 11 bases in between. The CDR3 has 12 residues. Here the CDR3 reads CASAGFQETQYF. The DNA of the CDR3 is TGTGCCTCTGCCGGCTTCCAAGAGACCCAGTACTTC.

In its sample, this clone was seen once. In nucleotides, the CDR3 is TGTGCCAGCAGCAGCAGGGGATCCACCAACTATGGCTACACCTTC. It is translated as CASSSRGSTNYGYTF. This rearrangement joins TRBV5-6 to TRBJ1-2, with D perhaps TRBD1 (6 bases). The CDR3 is made up of 15 amino acids. Trimming removed 4 bases at V and 2 bases at J, with 15 bases between. Germline loops: CDR1 SGHDT, CDR2 YYEEEE.

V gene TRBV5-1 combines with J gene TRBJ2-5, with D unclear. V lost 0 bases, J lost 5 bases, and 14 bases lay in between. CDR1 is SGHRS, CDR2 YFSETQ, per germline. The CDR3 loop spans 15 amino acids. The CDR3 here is CASSLVAARMETQYF. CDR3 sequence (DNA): TGCGCCAGCAGCTTGGTTGCAGCACGGATGGAGACCCAGTACTTC.

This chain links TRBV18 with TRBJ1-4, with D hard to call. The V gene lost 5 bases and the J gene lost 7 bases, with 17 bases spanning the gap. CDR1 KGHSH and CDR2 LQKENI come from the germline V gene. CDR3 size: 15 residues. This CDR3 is CASSGVTSEIEKLFF. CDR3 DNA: TGTGCCAGCTCAGGGGTGACGTCGGAGATTGAAAAACTGTTTTTT. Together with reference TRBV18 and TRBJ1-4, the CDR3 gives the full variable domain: NAGVMQNPRHLVRRRGQEARLRCSPMKGHSHVYWYRQLPEEGLKFMVYLQKENIIDESGMPKERFSAEFPKEGPSILRIQQVVRGDSAAYFCASSGVTSEIEKLFFGSGTQLSVL.

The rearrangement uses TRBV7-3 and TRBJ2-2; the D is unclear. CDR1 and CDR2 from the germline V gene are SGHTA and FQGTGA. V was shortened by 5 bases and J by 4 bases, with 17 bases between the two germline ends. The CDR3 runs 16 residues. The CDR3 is CASSPRHEALTGELFF. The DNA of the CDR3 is TGTGCCAGCAGCCCCCGCCACGAAGCCCTCACCGGGGAGCTGTTTTTT.

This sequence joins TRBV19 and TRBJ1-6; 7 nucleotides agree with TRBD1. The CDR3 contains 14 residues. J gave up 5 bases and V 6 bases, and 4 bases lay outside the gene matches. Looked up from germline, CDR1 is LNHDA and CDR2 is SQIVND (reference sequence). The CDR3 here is CASRTGRDNSPLHF. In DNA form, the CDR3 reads TGTGCCAGTAGGACAGGGAGGGATAATTCACCCCTCCACTTT.